Presented here are 8 T cell receptor beta chains from one specimen sequenced in a study of blood T cell repertoires in COVID-19. Data came from immunoSEQ multiplex PCR; TCRdb stores just in-frame clones and leaves some out. The sample consists of fewer than 400,000 clones, over 85% of them appearing once. The sequencing input was PBMCs or T cells enriched from blood (not recorded which). The receptors stem from a woman between 25 and 40 years old who had recovered from COVID-19.

The chain is built from TRBV18 and TRBJ1-6; TRBD1 matches at 12 bases. After removal of 5 bases from V and 7 bases from J, the junction contained 3 bases not matched to a gene. The V gene's germline CDR1 is KGHSH and CDR2 LQKENI. The CDR3 loop spans 15 amino acids. CDR3 in amino acids: CASSSGQGANSPLHF. The CDR3 DNA reads TGTGCCAGCTCATCGGGACAGGGGGCGAATTCACCCCTCCACTTT.

This clone came up once. This rearrangement joins TRBV5-1 to TRBJ2-2, with 14 bases lining up with TRBD2. Germline V gene sequence: CDR1 SGHRS, CDR2 YFSETQ. This CDR3 comprises 19 residues. Losses at the gene ends were 0 bases for V and 2 bases for J; bases not matched to a gene: 6. The CDR3 sequence is CASSLALGLAGANTGELFF. The CDR3 DNA is TGCGCCAGCAGCTTGGCCTTGGGACTAGCGGGGGCCAACACCGGGGAGCTGTTTTTT.

The genes are TRBV2 and TRBJ1-2; D possibly corresponds to TRBD1 (5 bases). V was cut by 7 bases and J by 1 base, with 22 bases left in between. Germline CDR1 is SNHLY and CDR2 is FYNNEI. The CDR3 sequence is 17 residues long. In nucleotides, the CDR3 is TGTGCCAGCACTATGGAGCCAGGGCCAAACTTTAACTATGGCTACACCTTC. This codes for CASTMEPGPNFNYGYTF.

This sequence joins TRBV28 and TRBJ2-1; 10 bases fit TRBD2. V trimming: 4 bases; J trimming: 4 bases; junction bases outside the gene matches: 7. The germline CDR1 and CDR2 sequences are MDHEN and SYDVKM. This CDR3 is 16 amino acids long. The CDR3 DNA follows: TGTGCCAGCAGTTATCCCGGGACTAGCGCTTACAATGAGCAGTTCTTC. It translates to CASSYPGTSAYNEQFF. Looking up the rest from reference TRBV28 and TRBJ2-1 gives the full variable domain: DVKVTQSSRYLVKRTGEKVFLECVQDMDHENMFWYRQDPGLGLRLIYFSYDVKMKEKGDIPEGYSVSREKKERFSLILESASTNQTSMYLCASSYPGTSAYNEQFFGPGTRLTVL.

This clone was recorded once. The chain recombines TRBV6-1 with TRBJ1-6; D may be TRBD1 (5 bases). In germline, CDR1 is MNHNS, CDR2 SASEGT. The ends were cut back, 4 bases at V and 8 bases at J, with 18 bases in the middle. The CDR3 is 16 amino acids. The CDR3 reads CASSGTGGSGDSPLHF. The CDR3 nucleotides are TGTGCCAGCAGTGGAACTGGGGGTTCGGGGGATTCACCCCTCCACTTT.

The gene calls are TRBV5-1 and TRBJ2-7; 8 nucleotides line up with TRBD1. V lost 5 bases, J lost 0 bases, and 7 bases stayed unmatched. The germline gives CDR1 SGHRS, CDR2 YFSETQ. The CDR3 has 15 residues. The CDR3 spells CASSPGGISSYEQYF. The CDR3 nucleotides read TGCGCCAGCAGTCCAGGGGGCATCAGCTCCTACGAGCAGTACTTC.

V gene TRBV28 combines with J gene TRBJ2-7; the match to TRBD2 covers 9 bases. The CDR3 has 14 amino acids. Germline values: CDR1 MDHEN, CDR2 SYDVKM. J was trimmed by 6 bases and V by 7 bases; bases with no gene match: 10. The CDR3 DNA reads as TGTGCCAGCACCCATCTAGCGGGAAAACCCGAGCAGTACTTC. Translation gives CASTHLAGKPEQYF.

The sample holds one count of this clone. This chain links TRBV19 with TRBJ1-1; tentatively, D is TRBD1 (5 bases). The V gene lost 3 bases and the J gene lost 6 bases, with 17 bases spanning the gap. The CDR3 spans 15 residues. Germline lookup yields CDR1 LNHDA and CDR2 SQIVND (reference sequence). CDR3 region: CASSIWDSPSAEAFF. The CDR3 DNA reads as TGTGCCAGTAGTATTTGGGACTCTCCATCGGCTGAAGCTTTCTTT.